This T cell receptor beta chain was sequenced during a study of OX40 agonist ivuxolimab in advanced cancers. V was cut by 0 bases and J by 6 bases, with 6 bases left in between. The CDR3 is 13 amino acids. Germline CDR1 and CDR2: SGHRS and YFSETQ. Regarding the study as a whole: By week 6 at 0.1 to 3.0 mg/kg, blood CD4+ and CD8+ T cells had expanded clonally.

For this clone: Its antigen remains unidentified.

Libraries were prepared by immunoSEQ multiplex PCR; TCRdb keeps only in-frame clonotypes and omits some of them. The data contain 55,000 to 70,000 clones, approximately 86% of them singletons. The sequence was obtained from an adult with an advanced solid tumor such as melanoma, head and neck, liver or kidney cancer. Sequencing was performed on CD4+ or CD8+ T cells sorted from blood, taken in a trial of the OX40 agonist ivuxolimab. V gene TRBV5-1 combines with J gene TRBJ2-2; D remains unclear. CDR3 nucleotide sequence: TGCGCCAGCAGCTTGGCCCCCGCCGGGGAGCTGTTTTTT. Its protein is CASSLAPAGELFF.